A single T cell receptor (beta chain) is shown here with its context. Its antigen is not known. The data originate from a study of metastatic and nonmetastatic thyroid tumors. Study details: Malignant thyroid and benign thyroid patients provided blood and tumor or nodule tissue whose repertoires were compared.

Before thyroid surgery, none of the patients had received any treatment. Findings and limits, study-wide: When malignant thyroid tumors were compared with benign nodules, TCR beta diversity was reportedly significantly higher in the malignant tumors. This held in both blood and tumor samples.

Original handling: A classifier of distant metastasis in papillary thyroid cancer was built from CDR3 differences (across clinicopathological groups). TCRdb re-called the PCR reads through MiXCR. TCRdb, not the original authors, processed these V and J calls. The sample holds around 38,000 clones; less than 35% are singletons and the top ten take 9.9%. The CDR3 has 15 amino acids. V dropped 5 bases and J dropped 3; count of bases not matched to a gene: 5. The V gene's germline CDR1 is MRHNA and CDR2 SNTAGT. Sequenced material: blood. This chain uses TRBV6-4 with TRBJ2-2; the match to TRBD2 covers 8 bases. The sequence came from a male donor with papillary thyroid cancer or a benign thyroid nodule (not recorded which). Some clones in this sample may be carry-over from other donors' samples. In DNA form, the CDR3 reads TGTGCCAGCAGTACTAGCGGTGGGGACACCGGGGAGCTGTTTTTT. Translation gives CASSTSGGDTGELFF.